This T cell receptor (beta chain) was sequenced during a study of tumor and adjacent non-tumor tissue in lung cancer. In the study overall: Patients comprised approximately eleven adenocarcinoma, a couple of squamous cell carcinoma and 1 small cell lung cancer. Each sample yielded roughly 4.2 million productive TCRbeta reads on average.

A modified ARM-PCR protocol with three rounds of nested PCR amplified TCRbeta. TCRdb redid the calling of the multiplex PCR reads with MiXCR, one entry per CDR3 protein. The table has fewer than 120,000 distinct CDR3 sequences, around 82% seen once. About this clonotype itself: Its antigen is unknown. The germline gene is not matched at one end of the junction; a read error may be the cause.

No cell sorting was done before RNA was extracted from the tissue. Points from the study as a whole: Normal lung showed higher cumulative top 100 clone frequency than tumor.

The length of the CDR3 is 16 residues. CDR1 is SGHAT, CDR2 FQNNGV, per germline. Material: lung tumor tissue. The sequence derives from a man between 65 and 85 years old with non-small cell lung cancer. V is TRBV11-2 and J is TRBJ2-7; a weak D match, TRBD1 (6 bases). This CDR3 reads CAISPTAGTPTYEQYF. For the CDR3, the DNA is TGTGCCATCAGCCCCACAGCCGGGACACCAACCTACGAACAGTACTTC. The whole variable domain, remainder taken from reference TRBV11-2 and TRBJ2-7, is EAGVAQSPRYKIIEKRQSVAFWCNPISGHATLYWYQQILGQGPKLLIQFQNNGVVDDSQLPKDRFSAERLKGVDSTLKIQPAKLEDSAVYLCAISPTAGTPTYEQYFGPGTRLTVT.